This T cell receptor (beta chain) derives from a study of cytomegalovirus exposure and HLA in healthy donors. This CDR3 contains 18 residues. V was trimmed by 5 bases and J by 7 bases, leaving 26 bases between them. The germline CDR1 and CDR2 sequences are LNHDA and SQIVND (reference sequence). Use of 60 Vbeta and 13 Jbeta primers characterized the PCR. The table came from immunoSEQ multiplex PCR; TCRdb's copy has only in-frame clones and leaves some out. Counted here are fewer than 350,000 clones, about 87% occurring once; the ten biggest clones make up roughly 2.3%. The specimen sequenced was PBMCs. The sequence was collected from a woman between 18 and 29 years old in good health and CMV-seronegative. The rearrangement joins TRBV19 to TRBJ2-2; D possibly corresponds to TRBD2 (6 bases). The CDR3 sequence is CASSLGRPGLFLGGELFF. The DNA of the CDR3 is TGTGCCAGTAGTTTGGGCCGTCCGGGACTCTTTTTAGGCGGGGAGCTGTTTTTT.